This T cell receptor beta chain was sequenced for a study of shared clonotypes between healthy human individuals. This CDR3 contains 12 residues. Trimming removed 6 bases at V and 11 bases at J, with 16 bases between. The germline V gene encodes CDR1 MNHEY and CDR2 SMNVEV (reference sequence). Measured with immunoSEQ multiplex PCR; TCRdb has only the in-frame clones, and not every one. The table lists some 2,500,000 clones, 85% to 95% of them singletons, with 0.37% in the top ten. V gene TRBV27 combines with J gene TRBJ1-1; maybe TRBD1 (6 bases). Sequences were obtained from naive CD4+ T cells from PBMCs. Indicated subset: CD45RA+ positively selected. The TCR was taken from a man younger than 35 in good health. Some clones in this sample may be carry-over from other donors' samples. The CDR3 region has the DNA TGTGCCAGCAGGCGGACAGTGACCGAGGCTTTCTTT. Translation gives CASRRTVTEAFF.